This TCR beta chain was obtained from a study of OX40 agonist ivuxolimab in advanced cancers. Profiling relied on immunoSEQ multiplex PCR, and the TCRdb table lists in-frame clones only, not all of them. The sample records more than 9,000 clones, around 78% being singletons. General study findings and limits: Normalized T-cell clonal expansion was also low in a subset of nonresponders.

V was clipped by 2 bases and J by 1 base, with 8 bases between them. Per germline, CDR1 MGHRA and CDR2 YSYEKL. This CDR3 contains 14 residues. This clone came up once. The target antigen is unknown. The chain links TRBV4-1 to TRBJ1-1; D remains ambiguous. The sequencing used CD4+ or CD8+ T cells sorted from blood, collected in a trial of the OX40 agonist ivuxolimab. This clonotype was sampled from an adult with an advanced solid tumor such as melanoma, head and neck, liver or kidney cancer. The CDR3: CASSQTDGNTEAFF. The CDR3 DNA sequence: TGCGCCAGCAGCCAAACTGACGGGAACACTGAAGCTTTCTTT.